The entry that follows covers one TCR beta chain sequence. The sample originates from a study of blood T cell repertoires in COVID-19. Study background: Samples taken during acute and convalescent COVID-19 were collected in the United States, Italy and Spain.

Per germline, CDR1 MDHEN and CDR2 SYDVKM. CDR3 length: 12 amino acids. Germline trimming cut 10 bases from V and 3 bases from J; bases unmatched to any gene: 4. Produced via immunoSEQ multiplex PCR; TCRdb's table is partial and in-frame only. Here the sample spans some 200,000 clones, about 84% being singletons. The sequenced sample was peripheral blood. The source of this sequence is a woman over 75 with COVID-19, enrolled during active disease. The chain is built from TRBV28 and TRBJ2-3; 7 positions agree with TRBD1. CDR3: CATVDRTDTQYF. CDR3 nucleotide sequence: TGTGCCACCGTGGACAGGACAGATACGCAGTATTTT.